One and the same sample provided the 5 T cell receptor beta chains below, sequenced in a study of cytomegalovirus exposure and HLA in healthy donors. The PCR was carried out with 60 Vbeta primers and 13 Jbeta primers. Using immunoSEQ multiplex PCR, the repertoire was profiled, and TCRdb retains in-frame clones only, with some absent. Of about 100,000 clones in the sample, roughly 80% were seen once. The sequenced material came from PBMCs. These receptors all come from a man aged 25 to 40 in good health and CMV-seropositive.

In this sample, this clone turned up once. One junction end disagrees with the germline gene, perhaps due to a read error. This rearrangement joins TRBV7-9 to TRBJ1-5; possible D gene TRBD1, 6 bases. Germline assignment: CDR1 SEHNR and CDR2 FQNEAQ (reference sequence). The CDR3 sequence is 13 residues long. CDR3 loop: CSSSLEQGQPQHF. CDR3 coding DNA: TGTTCCAGCAGCTTAGAACAGGGACAGCCCCAGCATTTT.

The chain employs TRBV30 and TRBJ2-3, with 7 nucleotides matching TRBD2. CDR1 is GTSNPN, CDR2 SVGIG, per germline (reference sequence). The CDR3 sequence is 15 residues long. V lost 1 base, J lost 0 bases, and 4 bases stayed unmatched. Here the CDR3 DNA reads TGTGCCTGGAGTGGTTGGGGGGGGAGCACAGATACGCAGTATTTT. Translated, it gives CAWSGWGGSTDTQYF.

The CDR3 region has the DNA TGTGCCAGCAGCCAATCTATCCACAGGGCGTATAATTCACCCCTCCACTTT. Protein: CASSQSIHRAYNSPLHF. V and J are TRBV16 and TRBJ1-6, with a weak D call TRBD1 (6 bases). Trimming stripped 0 bases from V and 4 bases from J, with 13 bases between. The CDR3 covers 17 residues. Germline V CDR1 and CDR2: KGHSY, FQNENV.

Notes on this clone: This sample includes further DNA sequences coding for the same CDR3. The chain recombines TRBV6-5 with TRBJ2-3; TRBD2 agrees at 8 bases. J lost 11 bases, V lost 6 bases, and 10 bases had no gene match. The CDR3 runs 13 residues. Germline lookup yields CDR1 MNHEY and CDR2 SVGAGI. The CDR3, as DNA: TGTGCCAGCAGCTACGGAGACGGGGGGGGGCAGTATTTT. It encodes CASSYGDGGGQYF.

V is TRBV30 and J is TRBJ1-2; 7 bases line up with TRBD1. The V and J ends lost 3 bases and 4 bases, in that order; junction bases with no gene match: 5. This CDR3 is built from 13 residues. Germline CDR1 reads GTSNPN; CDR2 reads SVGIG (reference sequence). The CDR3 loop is CAWSDSGGYGYTF. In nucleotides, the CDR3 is TGTGCCTGGAGCGACTCAGGGGGCTATGGCTACACCTTC.